This T cell receptor (beta chain) came from a study of blood T cells in healthy people across ages. Study-level results: Long-lived donors had more naive CD4+ cells and higher diversity than aged donors.

Germline values: CDR1 SQVTM, CDR2 ANQGSEA. The CDR3 consists of 13 residues. Germline trimming cut 6 bases from V and 7 bases from J; bases unmatched to any gene: 5. With regard to this clonotype: Antigen specificity is unknown.

A second PCR of 7 to 11 cycles used a sample-barcoded 5' primer and a J-beta primer mix. A single record per CDR3 protein comes from TCRdb applying MiXCR to the 5' RACE reads. The table lists roughly 410,000 distinct CDR3 sequences, 50% to 60% of them singletons, with under 65% in the top ten. The chain couples TRBV29-1 to TRBJ1-4; 10 bases agree with TRBD1. The specimen was blood. This TCR was recovered from a man aged 60-69 years in good health. CDR3 nucleotides: TGCAGCGTCGCAGACAGGGGGCTTGAAAAACTGTTTTTT. It encodes CSVADRGLEKLFF.